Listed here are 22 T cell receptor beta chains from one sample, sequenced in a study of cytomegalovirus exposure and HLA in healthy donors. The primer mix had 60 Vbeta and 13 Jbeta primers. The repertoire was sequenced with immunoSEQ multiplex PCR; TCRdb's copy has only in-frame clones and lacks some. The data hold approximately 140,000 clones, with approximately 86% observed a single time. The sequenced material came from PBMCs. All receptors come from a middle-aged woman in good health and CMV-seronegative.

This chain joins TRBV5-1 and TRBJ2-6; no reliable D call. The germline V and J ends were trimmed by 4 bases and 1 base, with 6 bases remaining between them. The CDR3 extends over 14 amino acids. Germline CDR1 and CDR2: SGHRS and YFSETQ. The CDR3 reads CASSTDSGANVLTF. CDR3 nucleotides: TGCGCCAGCAGCACAGATTCTGGGGCCAACGTCCTGACTTTC. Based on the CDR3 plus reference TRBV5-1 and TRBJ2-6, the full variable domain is KAGVTQTPRYLIKTRGQQVTLSCSPISGHRSVSWYQQTPGQGLQFLFEYFSETQRNKGNFPGRFSGRQFSNSRSEMNVSTLELGDSALYLCASSTDSGANVLTFGAGSRLTVL.

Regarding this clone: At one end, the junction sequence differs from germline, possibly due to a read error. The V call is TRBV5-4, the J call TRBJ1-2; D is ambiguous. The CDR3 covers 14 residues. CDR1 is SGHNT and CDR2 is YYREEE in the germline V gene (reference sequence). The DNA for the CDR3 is TGTGCCAGCACCTTGCAGGCAGCCCACTATGGCTACACCTTC. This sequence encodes CASTLQAAHYGYTF.

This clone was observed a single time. CDR3 DNA sequence: TGTGCCAGCCGGGACAGGGGAAGGGCCGGGGAGCTGTTTTTT. This codes for CASRDRGRAGELFF. The gene calls are TRBV11-3 and TRBJ2-2; 10 bases are a match to TRBD1. V gave up 8 bases and J gave up 6 bases; unmatched junction bases: 6. This CDR3 region has 14 residues. The germline V gene encodes CDR1 SGHNT and CDR2 YENEEA.

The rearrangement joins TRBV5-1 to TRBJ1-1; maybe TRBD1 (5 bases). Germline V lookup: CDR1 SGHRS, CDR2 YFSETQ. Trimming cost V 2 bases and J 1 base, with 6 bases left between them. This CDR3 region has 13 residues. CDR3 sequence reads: CASSFTGNTEAFF. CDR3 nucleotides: TGCGCCAGCAGCTTCACAGGGAACACTGAAGCTTTCTTT.

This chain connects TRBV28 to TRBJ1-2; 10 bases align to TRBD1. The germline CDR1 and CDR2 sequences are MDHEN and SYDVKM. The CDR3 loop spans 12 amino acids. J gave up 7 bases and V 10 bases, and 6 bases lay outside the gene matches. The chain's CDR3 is CAIGQGVFGYTF. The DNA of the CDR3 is TGTGCCATCGGACAGGGGGTGTTTGGCTACACCTTC.

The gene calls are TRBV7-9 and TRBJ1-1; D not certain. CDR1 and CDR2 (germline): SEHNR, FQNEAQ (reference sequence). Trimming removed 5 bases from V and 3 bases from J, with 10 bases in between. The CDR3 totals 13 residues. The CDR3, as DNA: TGTGCCAGCAGCCCACGAGTCTACACTGAAGCTTTCTTT. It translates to CASSPRVYTEAFF. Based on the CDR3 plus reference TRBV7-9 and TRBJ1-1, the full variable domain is DTGVSQNPRHKITKRGQNVTFRCDPISEHNRLYWYRQTLGQGPEFLTYFQNEAQLEKSRLLSDRFSAERPKGSFSTLEIQRTEQGDSAMYLCASSPRVYTEAFFGQGTRLTVV.

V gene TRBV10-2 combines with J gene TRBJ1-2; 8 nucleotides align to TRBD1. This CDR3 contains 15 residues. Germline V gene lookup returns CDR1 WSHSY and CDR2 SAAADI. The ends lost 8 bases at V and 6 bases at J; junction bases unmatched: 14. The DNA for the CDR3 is TGCGCCAGCGGCGACCCGCCCGGGACAGGAGATGGCTACACCTTC. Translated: CASGDPPGTGDGYTF.

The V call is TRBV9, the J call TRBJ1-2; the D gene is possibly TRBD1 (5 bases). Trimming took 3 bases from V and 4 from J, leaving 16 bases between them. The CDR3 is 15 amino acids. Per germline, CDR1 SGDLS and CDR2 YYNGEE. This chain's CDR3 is CASSGERQGSYGYTF. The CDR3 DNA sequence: TGTGCCAGCAGCGGAGAGCGTCAGGGCAGCTATGGCTACACCTTC.

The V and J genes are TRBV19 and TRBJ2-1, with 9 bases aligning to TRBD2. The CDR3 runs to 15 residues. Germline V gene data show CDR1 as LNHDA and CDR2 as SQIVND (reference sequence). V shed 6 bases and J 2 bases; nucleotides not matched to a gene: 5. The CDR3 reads CASRVAGDPYNEQFF. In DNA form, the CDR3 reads TGTGCCAGTAGGGTAGCGGGAGACCCCTACAATGAGCAGTTCTTC.

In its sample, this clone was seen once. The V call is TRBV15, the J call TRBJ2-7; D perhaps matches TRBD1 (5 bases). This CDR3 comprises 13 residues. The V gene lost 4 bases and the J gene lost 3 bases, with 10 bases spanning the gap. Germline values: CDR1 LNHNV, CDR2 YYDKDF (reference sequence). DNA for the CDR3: TGTGCCACCAGCAACCGACAGAACTACGAGCAGTACTTC. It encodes CATSNRQNYEQYF.

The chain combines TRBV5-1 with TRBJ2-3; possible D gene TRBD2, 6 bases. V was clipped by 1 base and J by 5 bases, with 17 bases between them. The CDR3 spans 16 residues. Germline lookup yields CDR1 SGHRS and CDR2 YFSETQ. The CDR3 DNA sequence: TGCGCCAGCAGCTTGCCGACGGGAGTAGGTAGAGATACGCAGTATTTT. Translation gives CASSLPTGVGRDTQYF.

CDR3 in amino acids: CASSLERLYSDEQFF. The CDR3 DNA sequence: TGTGCCAGCAGCTTAGAACGACTTTACTCCGATGAGCAGTTCTTC. The chain couples TRBV11-2 to TRBJ2-1; no definite D call. CDR3 length: 15 residues. CDR1 is SGHAT, CDR2 FQNNGV, per germline. V shed 0 bases and J shed 8 bases, with 14 bases lying between them.

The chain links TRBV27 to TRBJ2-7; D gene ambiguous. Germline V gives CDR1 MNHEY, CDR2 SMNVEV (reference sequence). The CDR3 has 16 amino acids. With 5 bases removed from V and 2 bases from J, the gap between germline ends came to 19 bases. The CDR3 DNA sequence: TGTGCCAGCAGTAGTCGATGGTTGGGCCGCACCTACGAGCAGTACTTC. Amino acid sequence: CASSSRWLGRTYEQYF.

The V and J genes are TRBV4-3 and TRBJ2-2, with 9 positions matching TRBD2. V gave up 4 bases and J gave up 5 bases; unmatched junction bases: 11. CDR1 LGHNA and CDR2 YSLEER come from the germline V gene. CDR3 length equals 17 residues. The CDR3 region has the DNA TGCGCCAGCAGCCCCCTCATAGCGGGAGTTAATACCGGGGAGCTGTTTTTT. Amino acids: CASSPLIAGVNTGELFF.

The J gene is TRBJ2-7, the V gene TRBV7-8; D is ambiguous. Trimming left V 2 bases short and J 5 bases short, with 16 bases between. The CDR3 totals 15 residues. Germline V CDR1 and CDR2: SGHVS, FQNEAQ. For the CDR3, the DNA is TGTGCCAGCAGCTTATCTCCCGGTTCCGCCCACGAGCAGTACTTC. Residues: CASSLSPGSAHEQYF.

The CDR3 is CSVGENSNQPQHF. The CDR3 DNA reads TGCAGCGTTGGGGAGAATAGCAATCAGCCCCAGCATTTT. The rearrangement joins TRBV29-1 to TRBJ1-5; no firm D call. This CDR3 spans 13 amino acids. The V gene lost 4 bases and the J gene lost 0 bases, with 7 bases spanning the gap. The germline CDR1 and CDR2 sequences are SQVTM and ANQGSEA. The complete variable domain, with remaining parts taken from reference TRBV29-1 and TRBJ1-5, reads SAVISQKPSRDICQRGTSLTIQCQVDSQVTMMFWYRQQPGQSLTLIATANQGSEATYESGFVIDKFPISRPNLTFSTLTVSNMSPEDSSIYLCSVGENSNQPQHFGDGTRLSIL.

The CDR3 coding sequence is TGTGCCAGCAGCTATCCTTGGACTTCGGGACTGAACAACAATGAGCAGTTCTTC. Translating gives CASSYPWTSGLNNNEQFF. This chain joins TRBV7-6 and TRBJ2-1; D is perhaps TRBD2 (6 bases). V lost 4 bases and J 5 bases, leaving 24 bases between the germline ends. Germline V gives CDR1 SGHVS, CDR2 FNYEAQ. The CDR3 loop spans 18 amino acids.

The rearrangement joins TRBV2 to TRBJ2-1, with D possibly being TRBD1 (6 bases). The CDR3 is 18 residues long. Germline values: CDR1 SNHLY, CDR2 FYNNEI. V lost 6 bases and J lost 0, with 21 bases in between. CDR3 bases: TGTGCCAGCAGGGGACCCCCCTCCCTAGGGGGCTCCTACAATGAGCAGTTCTTC. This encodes CASRGPPSLGGSYNEQFF.

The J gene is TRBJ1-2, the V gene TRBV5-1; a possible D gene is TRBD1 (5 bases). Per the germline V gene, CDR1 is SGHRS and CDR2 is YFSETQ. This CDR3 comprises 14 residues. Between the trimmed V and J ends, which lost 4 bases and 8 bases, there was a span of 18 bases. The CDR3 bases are TGCGCCAGCAGCCCCCAGGGATTGGCAGGAGGCTACACCTTC. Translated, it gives CASSPQGLAGGYTF. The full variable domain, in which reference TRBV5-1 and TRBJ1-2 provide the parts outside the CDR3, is KAGVTQTPRYLIKTRGQQVTLSCSPISGHRSVSWYQQTPGQGLQFLFEYFSETQRNKGNFPGRFSGRQFSNSRSEMNVSTLELGDSALYLCASSPQGLAGGYTFGSGTRLTVV.

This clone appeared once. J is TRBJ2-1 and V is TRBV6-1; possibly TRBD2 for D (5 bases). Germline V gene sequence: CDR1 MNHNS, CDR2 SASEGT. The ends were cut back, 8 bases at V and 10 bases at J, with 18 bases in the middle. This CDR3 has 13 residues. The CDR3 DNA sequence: TGTGCCAGCCTGCCGGGATTTTACGGCGAGCAGTTCTTC. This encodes CASLPGFYGEQFF.

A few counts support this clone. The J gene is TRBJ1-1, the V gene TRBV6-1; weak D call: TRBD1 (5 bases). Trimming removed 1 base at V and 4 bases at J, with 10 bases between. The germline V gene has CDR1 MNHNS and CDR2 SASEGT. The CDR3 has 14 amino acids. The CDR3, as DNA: TGTGCCAGCAGTGAAGGGGGGGGAGGCACTGAAGCTTTCTTT. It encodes CASSEGGGGTEAFF.

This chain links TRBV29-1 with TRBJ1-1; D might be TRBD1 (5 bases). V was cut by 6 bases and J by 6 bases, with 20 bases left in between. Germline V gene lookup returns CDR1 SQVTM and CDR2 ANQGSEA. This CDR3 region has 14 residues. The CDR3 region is CSVWDQTGGPEAFF. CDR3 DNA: TGCAGCGTGTGGGACCAAACGGGGGGTCCTGAAGCTTTCTTT.